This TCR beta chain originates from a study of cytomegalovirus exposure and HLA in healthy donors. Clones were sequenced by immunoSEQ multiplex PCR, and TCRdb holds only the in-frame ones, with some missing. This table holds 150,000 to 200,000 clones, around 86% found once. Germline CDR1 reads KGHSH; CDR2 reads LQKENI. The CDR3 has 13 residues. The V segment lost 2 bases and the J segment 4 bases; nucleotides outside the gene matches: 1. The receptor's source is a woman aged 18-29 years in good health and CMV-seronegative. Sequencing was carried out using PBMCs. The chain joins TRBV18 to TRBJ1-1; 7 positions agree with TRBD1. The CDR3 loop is CASSPDRVTEAFF. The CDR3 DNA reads TGTGCCAGCTCACCAGACAGGGTCACTGAAGCTTTCTTT.